This entry lists 8 T cell receptor beta chains sequenced from one sample in a study of post-analysis software for immune sequencing data. Whole-study findings and limits: Comparison of patients with controls showed a handful of TRBV segments more frequent in patients, TRBV5-6, TRBV5-1 and TRBV20-1 among them.

These TCRs are of unknown antigen specificity. Prepared libraries of TCR beta cDNA carried unique molecular identifiers. TCRdb used MiXCR to reprocess the PCR reads, holding one entry per CDR3 protein. Of a few hundred thousand distinct CDR3 sequences listed, around 36% were seen once; the top ten hold approximately 6%. The source material was blood. The receptors originated from a girl aged 2-17 years with multiple sclerosis.

In this sample, this clonotype turned up a few times. V is TRBV3-1 and J is TRBJ2-3; D not resolved. With 0 bases removed from V and 6 bases from J, the gap between germline ends came to 7 bases. This CDR3 comprises 13 residues. CDR1 is LGHDT and CDR2 is YNNKEL in the germline V gene (reference sequence). CDR3 sequence reads: CASSQDAEDTQYF. The CDR3 bases are TGTGCCAGCAGCCAAGATGCGGAGGATACGCAGTATTTT.

This clonotype has a single count. This chain links TRBV24-1 with TRBJ2-2; 10 bases match TRBD2. Germline V CDR1 and CDR2: KGHDR, SFDVKD. V gave up 4 bases and J gave up 4 bases; unmatched junction bases: 8. The CDR3 has 17 residues. CDR3 in DNA: TGTGCCACCAGTGACCCCACTAGCGGGGCGTTCACCGGGGAGCTGTTTTTT. As protein: CATSDPTSGAFTGELFF.

This clonotype was observed a handful of times. This chain links TRBV7-9 with TRBJ1-2; no reliable D call. This CDR3 is built from 16 residues. CDR1 is SEHNR and CDR2 is FQNEAQ in the germline V gene (reference sequence). V lost 2 bases to trimming and J lost 1 base, with 14 bases between them. The CDR3 protein is CASSLRSQVDNYGYTF. The CDR3 bases are TGTGCCAGCAGCTTAAGATCTCAGGTTGATAACTATGGCTACACCTTC.

The J gene is TRBJ2-5, the V gene TRBV3-1, with TRBD1 matching over 7 bases. The CDR3 has 16 residues. CDR1 is LGHDT and CDR2 is YNNKEL in the germline V gene (reference sequence). V shed 0 bases and J 5 bases; nucleotides not matched to a gene: 9. The CDR3 bases are TGTGCCAGCAGCCAAGATACAGGCAGGGGGAGTGAGACCCAGTACTTC. Its protein product is CASSQDTGRGSETQYF.

V and J are TRBV7-9 and TRBJ2-3; D perhaps matches TRBD1 (6 bases). The CDR3 runs to 13 residues. CDR1 is SEHNR and CDR2 is FQNEAQ in the germline V gene (reference sequence). The germline V and J ends were trimmed by 11 bases and 2 bases, with 14 bases remaining between them. CDR3 sequence: CAGSQGNTDTQYF. The CDR3 DNA is TGTGCCGGATCACAGGGAAACACAGATACGCAGTATTTT. Combining the CDR3 with reference TRBV7-9 and TRBJ2-3 gives the whole variable domain DTGVSQNPRHKITKRGQNVTFRCDPISEHNRLYWYRQTLGQGPEFLTYFQNEAQLEKSRLLSDRFSAERPKGSFSTLEIQRTEQGDSAMYLCAGSQGNTDTQYFGPGTRLTVL.

The V gene is TRBV5-1, the J gene TRBJ1-2, with D tentatively TRBD1 (5 bases). The CDR3 loop spans 13 amino acids. CDR1 and CDR2 from the germline V gene are SGHRS and YFSETQ. With 3 bases removed from V and 6 bases from J, the gap between germline ends came to 12 bases. The CDR3 bases are TGCGCCAGCAGCTGGCAGGGCGGCCATGGCTACACCTTC. Amino acid sequence: CASSWQGGHGYTF.

This clonotype was found once. The rearrangement joins TRBV7-2 to TRBJ2-3; D may be TRBD2 (6 bases). The CDR3 consists of 11 residues. Trimming took off 9 bases at V and 4 bases at J, with 8 bases between the two ends. CDR1 is SGHTA, CDR2 FQGNSA, per germline. This chain's CDR3 is CARTSSDTQYF. The CDR3 DNA reads as TGTGCCAGAACTAGCTCAGATACGCAGTATTTT.

The rearrangement links TRBV7-9 to TRBJ2-2, with D possibly called TRBD1 or TRBD2 (6 bases each). V dropped 3 bases and J dropped 6 bases, with 11 bases sitting between them. The CDR3 consists of 14 residues. CDR1 is SEHNR and CDR2 is FQNEAQ in the germline V gene (reference sequence). CDR3 region: CASSFRGPSGELFF. The CDR3 DNA reads TGTGCCAGCAGCTTCCGGGGGCCTTCCGGGGAGCTGTTTTTT.